A selection of T cell receptor beta chains follows, all from one sample in a study of T-cell memory formation after mild COVID-19. TCRdb analysed the 5' RACE reads with MiXCR anew, one entry per CDR3 protein. Of around 510,000 distinct CDR3 sequences in the sample, less than 25% were seen once. The sample taken for sequencing was PBMCs or a T cell subset sorted from them (not recorded which). These receptors were collected from an adult woman who had mild COVID-19 (a few samples of this study predate the infection). Cell type and time point are not known. Each CDR3 is given with its conserved first and last residue. D genes are given only for firm matches. Size tells how often a clone was seen (once, few, many) or the class of an expanded clone, and some rows leave it out.

size,J,length,V,D,CDR3
.,TRBJ2-7,15,TRBV6-1,TRBD1,CASSEAGTGPYEQYF
.,TRBJ1-5,14,TRBV20-1,TRBD1,CSATIRDRGQPQHF
.,TRBJ1-2,15,TRBV7-9,.,CASSPPSLRVTGYTF
few,TRBJ2-7,18,TRBV10-3,TRBD1,CAISRRSGTERGGYEQYF
.,TRBJ2-1,15,TRBV2,.,CASFKEALIPPEQFF
.,TRBJ1-1,16,TRBV9,.,CASSTRQDRANTEAFF
.,TRBJ2-7,12,TRBV12-3/TRBV12-4,.,CASSSERRGGYF
.,TRBJ2-2,12,TRBV5-1,.,CASKGNTGELFF
few,TRBJ2-5,13,TRBV24-1,TRBD1,CATRDRVRETQYF
.,TRBJ1-5,12,TRBV20-1,.,CSARRRGQPQHF
.,TRBJ2-2,13,TRBV7-9,.,CATSVHGAGELFF
many,TRBJ2-3,14,TRBV12-3/TRBV12-4,TRBD2,CASSFSGDTDTQYF
few,TRBJ2-1,19,TRBV7-3,TRBD2,CASSPVAHRGTSGYNEQFF
few,TRBJ1-1,16,TRBV7-9,TRBD1,CASSHSTGQGNTEAFF
many,TRBJ2-5,19,TRBV4-2,TRBD2,CASSQDNVERGARGETQYF
.,TRBJ2-3,16,TRBV25-1,.,CASSRGLGVPTDTQYF
.,TRBJ1-1,11,TRBV6-5,.,CASIFPPVAFF
many,TRBJ2-2,11,TRBV5-1,.,CASGLTGELFF
.,TRBJ2-7,14,TRBV27,.,CASSHGGSSYEQYF
.,TRBJ2-7,13,TRBV25-1,.,CASSATPAVEQYF
.,TRBJ2-7,16,TRBV6-5,.,CASSYSGGLPVDEQYF
few,TRBJ2-1,13,TRBV20-1,TRBD2,CSAVTSGGLSPLF
.,TRBJ1-4,15,TRBV6-5,.,CASSPRGGGNEKLFF
.,TRBJ1-1,16,TRBV7-9,.,CASSLDGGMRNTEAFF
.,TRBJ2-1,18,TRBV12-3/TRBV12-4,TRBD2,CASSLALGVGGPYNEQFF
.,TRBJ2-5,13,TRBV12-3/TRBV12-4,TRBD2,CASSLLGTSPEYF